This TCR beta chain was captured in a study of cytomegalovirus exposure and HLA in healthy donors. Study in general: A later analysis reported the same platform for the roughly 110 validation repertoires and the roughly 670 first-cohort repertoires. General study results and limits: Cytomegalovirus association was assigned to 150 to 200 TCR beta chains.

The repertoire was sequenced with immunoSEQ multiplex PCR; TCRdb's copy has only in-frame clones and lacks some. The profile shows a few hundred thousand clones, 86% of them singletons. Per germline, CDR1 LNHNV and CDR2 YYDKDF (reference sequence). Trimming took 1 base from V and 4 from J, leaving 13 bases between them. This CDR3 has 16 amino acids. Of note for this clone: Antigen specificity is unknown.

The sample consisted of PBMCs. The receptor was derived from a young woman in good health and CMV-seronegative. The chain carries TRBV15 and TRBJ2-2; perhaps TRBD2 as D (6 bases). The CDR3 region is CATSRVGSLFTGELFF. The CDR3 bases are TGTGCCACCAGCAGAGTCGGGAGCTTATTCACCGGGGAGCTGTTTTTT.